This T cell receptor (beta chain) is drawn from a study of identical twins (dated by TCRdb to between 2015 and 2016). For context, the study as a whole: To test whether fetal clonotypes persist, this study deep-sequenced TCR alpha and beta repertoires from monozygotic twins, from unrelated adults of various ages, and from cord blood. To rule out contamination, replicate twin experiments were performed at different times with different library preparation protocols.

Cut back by 2 bases and 8 bases, the V and J ends lie 16 bases apart. For CDR1 and CDR2, the germline V gene (reference sequence) lists GTSNPN and SVGIG. The CDR3 goes from the cysteine to the phenylalanine over 14 residues. The retained sequence is limited to the CDR3, 42 bases, with the frame set at the first base. All donors were healthy Caucasians. Three pairs of female monozygotic twins, all aged about 18 to 29 years, made up the twin cohort. The RNA used for TCR libraries was isolated from peripheral blood mononuclear cells. The sample holds a few counts of this clonotype. Its antigen is unknown. Nothing much larger sits one base from this clone, and base qualities are not available. Results and caveats for the whole study, not just this receptor: Compared with coincidental sharing between unrelated individuals, an excess of low generation-probability sequences was observed among out-of-frame TCR alpha sequences shared between twins. Recombination models systematically underestimated out-of-frame TCR alpha sharing in monozygotic twins but agreed with sharing between unrelated individuals. Abundant cord blood beta clonotypes had fewer insertions, young adult naive repertoires showed a similar but weaker trend, and memory repertoires showed no such trend. Zero-insertion analyses could be partly confounded by invariant T cells such as MAIT and iNKT, although diverse VJ usage argued against such confounding for most clonotypes. Because the same donors could not be followed over many years, conclusions were based on cross-sectional statistical analysis. The excess sharing between twins in beta out-of-frame sequences was weaker because fewer shared sequences reduced the signal-to-noise ratio.

To prepare the library, 5' RACE was applied. The listed sequencing device is Illumina HiSeq 2000. A universal primer binding site was introduced by template switching, and a unique molecular identifier was present in the final cDNA, enabling accurate counting of TCR cDNA molecules. Specific primers in the conserved constant-segment region were used to synthesize first-strand cDNA for TCR alpha and beta chains. To control for contamination, each cDNA library was double barcoded with a SMART-Mk sample barcode plus Illumina barcodes. Two successive PCR steps introduced TruSeq adapter sequences along with Illumina sample barcodes. TCR alpha and beta cDNA libraries were sequenced on the Illumina HiSeq platform with custom primers. In the original analysis: MiGEC was used to process raw reads and extract unique molecular identifiers, and MiXCR was used to find CDR3 positions. For each individual, recombination models were inferred using an EM algorithm with the repgenHMM and IGoR tools. Shared clonotype analysis was performed with the tcR package in R, normalizing sharing by the product of cloneset sizes. Out-of-frame nonproductive sequences were analyzed to study raw recombination free of thymic and clonal selection effects. The raw public reads went through TCRdb reprocessing: fastp at Q25, MiXCR clone calling, in-frame beta chains kept. Rows matching on CDR3 protein sequence are summarized as one entry with the most common DNA and genes. None of the V and J calls come from the authors' own analysis; TCRdb made them. The table for this sample lists roughly 720,000 distinct CDR3 sequences; approximately 18% of them were counted only once. The ten largest clones add up to less than 15% of the sample.

This sample also belongs to another study, concerning T cells expressing NK-cell markers. As that second study puts it: In sorted CD3+CD56+NKG2C+, CD3+CD56+NKG2C- and CD3+CD56-NKG2C+ T-cell subsets from 8 or 9 donors, TCR beta-chain repertoires were profiled. Seven of the eight sequenced donors were HCMV-seropositive and one was HCMV-seronegative. In several experiments an anti-gammadeltaTCR antibody was added to restrict sorting to alphabetaTCR-expressing T cells. In more than 5 donors, the dominant CD3+CD56+NKG2C+ clonotypes ranked among the top 10 CD8+ clonotypes, making up about 1.0-7.5% of CD8+ T cells. Those dominant clonotypes were again the most abundant among CD3+CD56-NKG2C+ cells in four donors, at about 25-65%. Whether the expanded NKG2C-expressing T cell clones were specific for HCMV antigens remained unclear. The study sequenced eight donors, all healthy volunteers chosen at random: three men and five women. To determine HCMV serostatus, a commercial ELISA kit was used to detect HCMV-specific IgG in serum. For a handful of donors, unsorted PBMC were also used to sequence bulk peripheral blood T-cell repertoires. MIGEC handled demultiplexing of the reads and grouping by UMI, while MiTCR was used to assemble and quantify clonotypes. To exclude erroneous sequences, only TCR cDNA sequences supported by at least two reads were retained. The tcR package was used for downstream repertoire analysis, with clonotypes matched between fractions based on CDR3 nucleotide sequence plus V segment. VDJmatch was used to annotate antigen specificity against VDJdb, with one amino acid substitution in CDR3 permitted.

This chain is built from TRBV30 and TRBJ2-1, with the D gene too uncertain to name. The source of this sequence is a woman between 18 and 30 years old in good health. The source material was PBMCs. The CDR3 protein is CAWSRIRVIDEQFF. The DNA sequence follows: TGTGCCTGGAGTCGAATAAGGGTCATCGATGAGCAGTTCTTC.